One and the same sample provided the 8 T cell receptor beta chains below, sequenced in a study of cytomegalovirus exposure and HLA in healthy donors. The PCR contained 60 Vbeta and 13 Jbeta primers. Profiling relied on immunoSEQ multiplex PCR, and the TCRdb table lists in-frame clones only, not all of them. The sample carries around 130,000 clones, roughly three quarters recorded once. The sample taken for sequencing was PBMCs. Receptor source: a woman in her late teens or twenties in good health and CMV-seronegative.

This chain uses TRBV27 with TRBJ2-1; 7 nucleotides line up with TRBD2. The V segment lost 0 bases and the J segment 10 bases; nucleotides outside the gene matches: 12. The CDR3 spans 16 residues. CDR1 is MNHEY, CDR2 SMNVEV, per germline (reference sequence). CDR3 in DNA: TGTGCCAGCAGTTTATCGGGGGGGGAGAATGTTCGGGAGCAGTTCTTC. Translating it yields CASSLSGGENVREQFF.

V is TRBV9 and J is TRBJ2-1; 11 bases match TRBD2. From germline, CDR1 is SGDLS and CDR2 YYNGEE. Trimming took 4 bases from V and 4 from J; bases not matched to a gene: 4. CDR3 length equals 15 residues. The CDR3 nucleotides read TGTGCCAGCAGCCGCTTAGCGGGAGGGTACAATGAGCAGTTCTTC. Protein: CASSRLAGGYNEQFF.

The CDR3 is CASSQPVRDRYNEQFF. CDR3 DNA: TGCGCCAGCAGCCAACCTGTAAGGGACAGATACAATGAGCAGTTCTTC. The chain uses TRBV4-1 and TRBJ2-1, with 7 bases that match TRBD1. The ends lost 2 bases at V and 4 bases at J; junction bases unmatched: 8. The CDR3 runs 16 residues. The V gene's germline CDR1 is MGHRA and CDR2 YSYEKL.

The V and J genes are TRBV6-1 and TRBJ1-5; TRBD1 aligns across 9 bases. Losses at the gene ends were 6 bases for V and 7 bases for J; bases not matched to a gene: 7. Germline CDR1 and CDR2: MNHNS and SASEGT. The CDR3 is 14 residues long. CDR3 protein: CASSIGQGKQPQHF. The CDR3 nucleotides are TGTGCCAGCAGCATAGGACAGGGGAAACAGCCCCAGCATTTT.

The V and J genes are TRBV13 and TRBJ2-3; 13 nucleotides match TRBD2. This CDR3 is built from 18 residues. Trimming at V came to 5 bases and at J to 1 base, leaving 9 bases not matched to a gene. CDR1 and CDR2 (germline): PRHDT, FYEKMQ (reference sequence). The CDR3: CASSGRTSGSVGTDTQYF. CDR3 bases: TGTGCCAGCAGCGGTCGGACTAGCGGGAGTGTTGGCACAGATACGCAGTATTTT.

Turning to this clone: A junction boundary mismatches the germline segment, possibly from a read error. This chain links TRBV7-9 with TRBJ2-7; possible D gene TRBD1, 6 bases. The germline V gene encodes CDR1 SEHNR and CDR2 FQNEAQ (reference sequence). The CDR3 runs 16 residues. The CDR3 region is CSSSLEQGIRSYEQYF. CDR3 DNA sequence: TGTTCCAGCAGCTTAGAGCAGGGGATTCGCTCCTACGAGCAGTACTTC.

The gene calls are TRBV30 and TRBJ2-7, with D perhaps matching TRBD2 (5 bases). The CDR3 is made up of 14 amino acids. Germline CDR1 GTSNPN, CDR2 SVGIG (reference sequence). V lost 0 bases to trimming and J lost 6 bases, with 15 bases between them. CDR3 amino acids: CAWSVRAGKSEQYF. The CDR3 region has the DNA TGTGCCTGGAGTGTACGCGCCGGGAAAAGCGAGCAGTACTTC.

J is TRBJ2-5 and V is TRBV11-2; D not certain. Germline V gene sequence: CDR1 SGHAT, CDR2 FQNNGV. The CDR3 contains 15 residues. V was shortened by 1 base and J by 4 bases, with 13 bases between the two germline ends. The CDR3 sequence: CASSLGVAAGETQYF. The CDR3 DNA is TGTGCCAGCAGCTTAGGTGTGGCAGCAGGAGAGACCCAGTACTTC.